This record covers a single T cell receptor (beta chain). No antigen is known for it. This sequence may be a read error, since a much larger clone differs from it by one base. Time point of the sample: newly diagnosed GD, antithyroid drugs for less than 3 months. Extracted PBMC RNA gave rise to the TCR library. The CDR3 has 16 amino acids. Looked up from germline, CDR1 is SGHTA and CDR2 is FQGNSA. The record originates from a study of regulatory T cells in long-lasting Graves disease. General observations from the study: Persistent disease was characterized by preferential usage of TRBV28, TRBJ1-2 and TRBJ2-5. Patients with persistent Graves' had lower TCR diversity than newly diagnosed patients.

Assembly of TCR beta libraries relied on iRepertoire HTBI primers together with Arm-PCR of CDR3 regions. TCRdb called the multiplex PCR reads again in MiXCR, with one record for every CDR3 protein. The sample has some 490,000 distinct CDR3 sequences; about 11% are singletons. These sequences were also reported in another study, on T cells in Graves' hyperthyroidism and ophthalmopathy.

This rearrangement joins TRBV7-2 to TRBJ2-2; tentatively, D is TRBD1 (7 bases). This TCR was sampled from a woman aged 25 to 39 with Graves disease. The source was peripheral blood mononuclear cells (PBMCs), collected at new diagnosis, from a patient treated with antithyroid drugs. The CDR3 DNA follows: TGTGTCAGCAGGGGGTGGGACTTACGGGCGACCGGGGAGCTGTTTTTT. Translated, it gives CVSRGWDLRATGELFF.